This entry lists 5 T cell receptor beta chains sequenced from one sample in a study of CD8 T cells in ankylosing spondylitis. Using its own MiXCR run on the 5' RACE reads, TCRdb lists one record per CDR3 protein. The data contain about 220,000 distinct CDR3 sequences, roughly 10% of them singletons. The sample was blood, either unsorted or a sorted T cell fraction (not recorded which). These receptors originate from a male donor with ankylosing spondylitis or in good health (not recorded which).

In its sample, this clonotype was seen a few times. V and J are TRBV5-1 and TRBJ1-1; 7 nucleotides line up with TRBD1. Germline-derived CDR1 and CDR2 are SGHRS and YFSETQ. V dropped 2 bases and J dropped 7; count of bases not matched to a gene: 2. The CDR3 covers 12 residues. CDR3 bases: TGCGCCAGCAGCTTTCGACAGGGTGAAGCTTTCTTT. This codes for CASSFRQGEAFF.

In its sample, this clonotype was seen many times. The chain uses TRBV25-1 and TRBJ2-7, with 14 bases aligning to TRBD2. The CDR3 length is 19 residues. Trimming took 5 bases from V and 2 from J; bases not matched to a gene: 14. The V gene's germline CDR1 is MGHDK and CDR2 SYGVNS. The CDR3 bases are TGTGCCAGCAGTCCGAGAATGGGACTAGCGGGGGCCATTCCCTACGAGCAGTACTTC. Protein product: CASSPRMGLAGAIPYEQYF.

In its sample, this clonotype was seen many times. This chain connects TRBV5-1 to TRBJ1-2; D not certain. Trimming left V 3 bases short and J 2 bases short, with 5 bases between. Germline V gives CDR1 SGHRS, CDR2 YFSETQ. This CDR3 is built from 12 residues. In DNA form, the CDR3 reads TGCGCCAGCAGCTCCGAGAACTATGGCTACACCTTC. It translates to CASSSENYGYTF.

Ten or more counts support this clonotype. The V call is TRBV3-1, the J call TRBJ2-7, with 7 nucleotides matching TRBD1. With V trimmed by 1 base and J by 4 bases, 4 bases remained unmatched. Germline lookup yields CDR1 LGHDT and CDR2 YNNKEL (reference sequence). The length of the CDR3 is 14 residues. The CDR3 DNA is TGTGCCAGCAGCCAAGCCCCAGGGGGTTACGAGCAGTACTTC. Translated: CASSQAPGGYEQYF.

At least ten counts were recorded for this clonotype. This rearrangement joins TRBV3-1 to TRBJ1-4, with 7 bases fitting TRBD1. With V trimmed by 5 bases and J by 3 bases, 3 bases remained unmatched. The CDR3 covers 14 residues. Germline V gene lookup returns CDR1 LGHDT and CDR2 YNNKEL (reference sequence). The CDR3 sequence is CASSRQGPNEKLFF. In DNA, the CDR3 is TGTGCCAGCAGCAGACAGGGACCTAATGAAAAACTGTTTTTT.